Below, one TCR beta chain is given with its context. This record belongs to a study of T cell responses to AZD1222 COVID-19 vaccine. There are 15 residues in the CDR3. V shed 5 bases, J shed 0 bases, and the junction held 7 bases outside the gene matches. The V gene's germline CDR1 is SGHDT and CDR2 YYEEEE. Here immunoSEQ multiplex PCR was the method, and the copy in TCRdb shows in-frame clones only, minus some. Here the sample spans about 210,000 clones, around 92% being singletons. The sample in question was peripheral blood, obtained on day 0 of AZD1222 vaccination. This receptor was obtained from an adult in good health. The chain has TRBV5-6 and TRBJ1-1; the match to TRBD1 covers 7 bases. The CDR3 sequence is CASRGQAYMNTEAFF. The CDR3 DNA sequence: TGTGCCAGCAGAGGACAGGCCTACATGAACACTGAAGCTTTCTTT.